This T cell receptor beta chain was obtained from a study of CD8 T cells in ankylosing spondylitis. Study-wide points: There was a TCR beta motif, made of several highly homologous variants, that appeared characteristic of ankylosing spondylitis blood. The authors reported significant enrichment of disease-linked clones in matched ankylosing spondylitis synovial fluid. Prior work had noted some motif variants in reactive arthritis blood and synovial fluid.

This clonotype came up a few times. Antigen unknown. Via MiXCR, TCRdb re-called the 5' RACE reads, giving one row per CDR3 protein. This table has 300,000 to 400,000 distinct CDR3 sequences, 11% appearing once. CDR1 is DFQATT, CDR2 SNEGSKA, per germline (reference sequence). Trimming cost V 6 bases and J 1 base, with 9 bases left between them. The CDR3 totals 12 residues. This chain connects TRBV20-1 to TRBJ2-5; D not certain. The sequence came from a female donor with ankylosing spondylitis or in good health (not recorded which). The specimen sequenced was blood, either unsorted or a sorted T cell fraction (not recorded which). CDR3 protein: CSAPKVQETQYF. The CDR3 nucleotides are TGCAGTGCCCCTAAGGTCCAAGAGACCCAGTACTTC.